This T cell receptor (beta chain) was identified during a study of shared clonotypes between healthy human individuals. There are 15 residues in the CDR3. The V gene lost 6 bases and the J gene lost 0 bases, with 14 bases spanning the gap. Germline V gives CDR1 KGHSH, CDR2 LQKENI. The data were produced by immunoSEQ multiplex PCR, yet TCRdb's version contains in-frame clones alone and is incomplete. The sample includes 2 million to 2.5 million clones, under 97% of them seen just once. Sequenced material: naive CD4+ T cells sorted from blood. The subset here: CD45RA+ positively selected. This sequence was found in a young man in good health. This chain connects TRBV18 to TRBJ1-2; D possibly corresponds to TRBD1 (6 bases). CDR3 region: CASSINREANYGYTF. The CDR3 DNA reads as TGTGCCAGCTCCATAAACAGGGAAGCTAACTATGGCTACACCTTC.